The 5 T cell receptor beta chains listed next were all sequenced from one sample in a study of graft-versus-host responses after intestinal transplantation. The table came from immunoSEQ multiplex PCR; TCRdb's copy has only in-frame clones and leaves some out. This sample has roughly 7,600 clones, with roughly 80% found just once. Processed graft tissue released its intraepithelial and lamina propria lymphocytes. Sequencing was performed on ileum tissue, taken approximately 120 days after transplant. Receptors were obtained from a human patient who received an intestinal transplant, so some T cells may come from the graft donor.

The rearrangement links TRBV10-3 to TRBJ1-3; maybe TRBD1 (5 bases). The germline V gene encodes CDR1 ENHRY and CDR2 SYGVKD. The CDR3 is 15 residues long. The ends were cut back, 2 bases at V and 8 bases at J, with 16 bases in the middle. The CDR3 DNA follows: TGTGCCATCAGTGAGGGGACCTCCCAAGTAGACACCATATATTTT. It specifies CAISEGTSQVDTIYF.

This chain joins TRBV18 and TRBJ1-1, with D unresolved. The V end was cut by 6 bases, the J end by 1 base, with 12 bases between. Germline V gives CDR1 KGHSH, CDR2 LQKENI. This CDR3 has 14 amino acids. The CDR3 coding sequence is TGTGCCAGCTCCTCGATGAGGCCGAACACTGAAGCTTTCTTT. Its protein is CASSSMRPNTEAFF.

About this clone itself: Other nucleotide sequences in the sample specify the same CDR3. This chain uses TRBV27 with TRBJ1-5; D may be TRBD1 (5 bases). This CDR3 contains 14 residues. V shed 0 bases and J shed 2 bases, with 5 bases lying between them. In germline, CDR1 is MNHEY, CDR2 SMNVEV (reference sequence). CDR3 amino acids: CASSLSGGNQPQHF. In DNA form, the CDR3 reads TGTGCCAGCAGTTTATCAGGGGGCAATCAGCCCCAGCATTTT.

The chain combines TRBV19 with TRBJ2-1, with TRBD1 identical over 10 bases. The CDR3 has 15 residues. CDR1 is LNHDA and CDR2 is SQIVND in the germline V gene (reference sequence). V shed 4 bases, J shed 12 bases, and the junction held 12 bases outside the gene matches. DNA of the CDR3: TGTGCCAGTAGTAGGGCGCGACAGGGGGCAGTAGGGCAGTTCTTC. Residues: CASSRARQGAVGQFF.

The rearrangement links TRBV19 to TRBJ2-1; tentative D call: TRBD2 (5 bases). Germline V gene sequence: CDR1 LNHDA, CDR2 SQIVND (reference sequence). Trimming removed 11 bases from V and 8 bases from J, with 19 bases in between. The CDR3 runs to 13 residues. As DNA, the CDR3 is TGTGCCGGAGGAGAGGGAGACCGCCATGAGCAGTTCTTC. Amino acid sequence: CAGGEGDRHEQFF.